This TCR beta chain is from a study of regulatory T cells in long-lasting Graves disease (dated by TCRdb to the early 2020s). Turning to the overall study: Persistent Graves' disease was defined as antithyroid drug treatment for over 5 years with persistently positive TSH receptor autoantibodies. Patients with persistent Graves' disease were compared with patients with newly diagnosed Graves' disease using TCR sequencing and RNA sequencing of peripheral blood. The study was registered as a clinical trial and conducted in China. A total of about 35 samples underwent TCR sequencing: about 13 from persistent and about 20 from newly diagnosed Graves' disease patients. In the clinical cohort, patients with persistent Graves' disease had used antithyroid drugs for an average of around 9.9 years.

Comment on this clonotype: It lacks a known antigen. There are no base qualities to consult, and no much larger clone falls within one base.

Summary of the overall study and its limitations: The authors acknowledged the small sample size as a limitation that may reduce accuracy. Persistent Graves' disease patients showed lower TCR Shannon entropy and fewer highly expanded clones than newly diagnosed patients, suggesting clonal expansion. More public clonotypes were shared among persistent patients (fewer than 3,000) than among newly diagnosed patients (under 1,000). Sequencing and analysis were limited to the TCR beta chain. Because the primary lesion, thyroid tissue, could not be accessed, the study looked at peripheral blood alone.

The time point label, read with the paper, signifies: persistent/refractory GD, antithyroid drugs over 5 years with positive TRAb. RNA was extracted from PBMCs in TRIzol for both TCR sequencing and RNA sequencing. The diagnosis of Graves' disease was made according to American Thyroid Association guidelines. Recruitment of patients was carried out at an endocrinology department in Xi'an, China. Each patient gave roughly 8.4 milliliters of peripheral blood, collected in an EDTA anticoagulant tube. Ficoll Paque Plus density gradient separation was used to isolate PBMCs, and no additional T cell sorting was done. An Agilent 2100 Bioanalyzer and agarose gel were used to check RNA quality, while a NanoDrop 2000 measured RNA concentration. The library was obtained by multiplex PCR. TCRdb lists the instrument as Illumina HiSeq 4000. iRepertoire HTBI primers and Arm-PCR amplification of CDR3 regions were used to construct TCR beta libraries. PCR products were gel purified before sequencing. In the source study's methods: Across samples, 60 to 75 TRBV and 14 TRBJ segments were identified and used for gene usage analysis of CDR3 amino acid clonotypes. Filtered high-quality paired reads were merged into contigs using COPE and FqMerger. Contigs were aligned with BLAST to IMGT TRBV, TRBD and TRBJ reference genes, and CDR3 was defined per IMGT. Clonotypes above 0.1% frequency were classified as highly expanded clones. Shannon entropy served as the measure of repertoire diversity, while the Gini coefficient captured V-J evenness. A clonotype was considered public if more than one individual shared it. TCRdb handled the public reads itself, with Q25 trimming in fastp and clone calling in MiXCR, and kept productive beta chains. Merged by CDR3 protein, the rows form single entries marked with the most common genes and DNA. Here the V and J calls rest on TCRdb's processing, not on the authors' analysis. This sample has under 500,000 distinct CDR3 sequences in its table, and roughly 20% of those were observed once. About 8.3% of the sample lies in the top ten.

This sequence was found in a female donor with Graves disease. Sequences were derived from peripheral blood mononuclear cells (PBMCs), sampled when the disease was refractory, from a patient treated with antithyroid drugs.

At the DNA level, the sequence is TGTGCCAGCAGTATCCACAGGGTTGAGGAGACCCAGTACTTC. It translates as CASSIHRVEETQYF. The V and J segments used are TRBV28 and TRBJ2-5; TRBD1 is possibly the D segment (6 matching bases). The CDR3 covers 14 residues, taking in both the cysteine and the phenylalanine. CDR3 DNA only is kept here, 42 bases in frame from base 1. The trim is 5 bases for V and 5 bases for J, with a gap of 15 bases between the germline ends. Looking up the germline V gene yields CDR1 MDHEN and CDR2 SYDVKM. Outside the CDR3, residues come from the reference TRBV28 and TRBJ2-5 proteins, so the full variable domain is: DVKVTQSSRYLVKRTGEKVFLECVQDMDHENMFWYRQDPGLGLRLIYFSYDVKMKEKGDIPEGYSVSREKKERFSLILESASTNQTSMYLCASSIHRVEETQYFGPGTRLLVL.